This TCR beta chain was obtained from a study of OX40 agonist ivuxolimab in advanced cancers. Method: immunoSEQ multiplex PCR; TCRdb's copy keeps in-frame clones and lacks some. The top ten hold around 1.9% of the sample, which has 35,000 to 40,000 clones, 82% seen once. CDR1 and CDR2 from the germline V gene are SGDLS and YYNGEE. The CDR3 extends over 14 amino acids. With 0 bases removed from V and 6 bases from J, the gap between germline ends came to 10 bases. Sample: CD4+ or CD8+ T cells sorted from blood, taken in a trial of the OX40 agonist ivuxolimab. The J gene is TRBJ1-5, the V gene TRBV9; TRBD1 is a possible D gene (5 bases). This receptor was taken from an adult with an advanced solid tumor such as melanoma, head and neck, liver or kidney cancer. CDR3 sequence reads: CASSVGGWGQPQHF. Written as DNA, the CDR3 is TGTGCCAGCAGCGTAGGGGGCTGGGGTCAGCCCCAGCATTTT.